One and the same sample provided the 3 T cell receptor beta chains below, sequenced in a study of cytomegalovirus exposure and HLA in healthy donors. TCRdb's table, derived via immunoSEQ multiplex PCR, lists solely in-frame clones and lacks some. The sample holds 110,000 or so clones, approximately 89% seen once. Sequenced material: PBMCs. The receptors were gathered from a man in his late teens or twenties in good health and CMV-seronegative.

This clone was seen more than once but under ten times. The V gene is TRBV13, the J gene TRBJ1-1; a weak D match, TRBD1 (5 bases). Trimming cost V 2 bases and J 2 bases, with 6 bases left between them. Germline V gives CDR1 PRHDT, CDR2 FYEKMQ (reference sequence). This CDR3 contains 13 residues. In DNA form, the CDR3 reads TGTGCCAGCAGCTTACAGGGAAACACTGAAGCTTTCTTT. It specifies CASSLQGNTEAFF.

V and J are TRBV2 and TRBJ2-2; a weak D match, TRBD1 (7 bases). CDR1 is SNHLY, CDR2 FYNNEI, per germline. The germline V and J ends were trimmed by 5 bases and 4 bases, with 11 bases remaining between them. The CDR3 spans 14 residues. CDR3 nucleotides: TGTGCCAGCAGTTTCCAGGGGGGCACCGGGGAGCTGTTTTTT. It encodes CASSFQGGTGELFF.

V gene TRBV6-1 combines with J gene TRBJ1-5; D remains ambiguous. This CDR3 spans 14 amino acids. Per the germline V gene, CDR1 is MNHNS and CDR2 is SASEGT. V dropped 6 bases and J dropped 5 bases, with 14 bases sitting between them. The CDR3 reads CASSPGGSDQPQHF. The CDR3 coding sequence is TGTGCCAGCAGCCCAGGTGGTTCCGATCAGCCCCAGCATTTT.